The 14 T cell receptor beta chains given below trace back to one sample, sequenced in a study of shared clonotypes between healthy human individuals. Profiling relied on immunoSEQ multiplex PCR, and the TCRdb table lists in-frame clones only, not all of them. Among a few hundred thousand clones, more than 70% were seen once, and the ten largest hold approximately 12%. Source material: PBMCs. These receptors originate from a woman aged 35 to 49 in good health. Some clones in this sample may be carry-over from other donors' samples.

The V and J genes are TRBV7-9 and TRBJ1-2; 7 bases are a match to TRBD1. Germline V gene sequence: CDR1 SEHNR, CDR2 FQNEAQ (reference sequence). Germline trimming cut 6 bases from V and 2 bases from J; bases unmatched to any gene: 6. The CDR3 totals 14 residues. This CDR3 is CASRDTGVNYGYTF. CDR3 nucleotide sequence: TGTGCCAGCAGGGACACAGGGGTCAACTATGGCTACACCTTC.

The rearrangement joins TRBV4-1 to TRBJ2-3; 9 nucleotides agree with TRBD1. The CDR3 spans 17 residues. From germline, CDR1 is MGHRA and CDR2 YSYEKL. V was pared by 5 bases and J by 2 bases, with 11 bases of the junction left unmatched. CDR3 amino acids: CASSFWAGTGNTDTQYF. The CDR3 DNA follows: TGCGCCAGCAGCTTCTGGGCCGGGACAGGGAACACAGATACGCAGTATTTT.

As concerns this clone: With a far larger clone one base away, a read error is the likely cause. Since no conserved phenylalanine or tryptophan closes the CDR3, a read error is the likely cause. The DNA is omitted, as the CDR3 cannot be located on it reliably, and the CDR3 follows TCRdb's listing. The chain employs TRBV7-8 and TRBJ1-1. Germline V lookup: CDR1 SGHVS, CDR2 FQNEAQ. The CDR3 comprises 15 residues, both ends counted. The CDR3 region is CASSPSTSRVEWSFS.

The rearrangement uses TRBV30 and TRBJ2-1; D may be TRBD2 (6 bases). This CDR3 region has 13 residues. V lost 3 bases, J lost 8 bases, and 14 bases lay in between. In germline, CDR1 is GTSNPN, CDR2 SVGIG (reference sequence). For the CDR3, the DNA is TGTGCCTGGAGGCCGACGACTAGATATGAGCAGTTCTTC. It specifies CAWRPTTRYEQFF.

The rearrangement joins TRBV5-5 to TRBJ2-7, with 9 bases that match TRBD2. The trim removed 0 bases at V and 0 bases at J, leaving 7 bases unmatched. The CDR3 has 17 amino acids. Germline CDR1 reads SGHKS; CDR2 reads YYEKEE (reference sequence). CDR3 residues: CASSLEASGDLSYEQYF. DNA of the CDR3: TGTGCCAGCAGCTTGGAGGCTAGCGGGGACCTCTCCTACGAGCAGTACTTC.

J is TRBJ2-2 and V is TRBV5-1, with 11 bases aligning to TRBD2. The germline V gene encodes CDR1 SGHRS and CDR2 YFSETQ. V lost 4 bases and J lost 5; bases outside the gene matches: 7. The CDR3 contains 16 residues. The CDR3 here is CASSARTSGLTGELFF. DNA of the CDR3: TGCGCCAGCAGCGCAAGGACTAGCGGGCTAACCGGGGAGCTGTTTTTT.

With respect to this clone: This sequence may be a read error, since a much larger clone differs from it by one base. The chain couples TRBV28 to TRBJ2-7, with D possibly TRBD1 on 5 matching bases. Germline V gene sequence: CDR1 MDHEN, CDR2 SYDVKM. The CDR3 consists of 13 residues. V lost 6 bases to trimming and J lost 2 bases, with 11 bases between them. CDR3 residues: CASSPGSTYEQYF. CDR3 nucleotide sequence: TGTGCCAGCAGCCCAGGGTCCACCTACGAGCAGTACTTC.

This chain links TRBV9 with TRBJ2-5; a possible D gene is TRBD2 (6 bases). Germline loops: CDR1 SGDLS, CDR2 YYNGEE. The CDR3 has 16 amino acids. V lost 5 bases and J lost 2, with 19 bases in between. The DNA of the CDR3 is TGTGCCAGCAGTCGGTCAGGGAGGAGCGCACAAGAGACCCAGTACTTC. It encodes CASSRSGRSAQETQYF.

This chain connects TRBV11-2 to TRBJ2-5, with 7 bases lining up with TRBD2. The germline V gene encodes CDR1 SGHAT and CDR2 FQNNGV. This CDR3 is built from 16 residues. V shed 5 bases and J 2 bases; nucleotides not matched to a gene: 11. CDR3 in DNA: TGTGCCAGCAGCGAATGGACCGGGACTAAACAAGAGACCCAGTACTTC. Amino acid sequence: CASSEWTGTKQETQYF.

The rearrangement joins TRBV5-6 to TRBJ2-1, with unresolved D. The CDR3 spans 16 residues. Per the germline V gene, CDR1 is SGHDT and CDR2 is YYEEEE. Trimming cost V 0 bases and J 9 bases, with 19 bases left between them. The CDR3 sequence: CASSLGVIQVLREQFF. For the CDR3, the DNA is TGTGCCAGCAGCTTGGGGGTTATTCAGGTGTTGCGTGAGCAGTTCTTC.

CDR3 in DNA: TGTGCCAGCAGCGCGGAACTAGCGGGAGGGCCATTTACCGGGGAGCTGTTTTTT. It yields the protein CASSAELAGGPFTGELFF. This chain uses TRBV9 with TRBJ2-2; 13 nucleotides line up with TRBD2. V shed 3 bases, J shed 5 bases, and the junction held 10 bases outside the gene matches. The CDR3 spans 18 residues. Germline V gene sequence: CDR1 SGDLS, CDR2 YYNGEE.

This clone was recorded a few times. The chain employs TRBV27 and TRBJ2-7, with TRBD2 matching over 8 bases. The J segment lost 5 bases and the V segment lost 5 bases, leaving 11 bases of the junction unmatched. Germline-derived CDR1 and CDR2 are MNHEY and SMNVEV (reference sequence). CDR3 length: 15 amino acids. For the CDR3, the DNA is TGTGCCAGCAGTCCTAGGACTAGCCGCGGGCACGAGCAGTACTTC. The encoded protein is CASSPRTSRGHEQYF.

This chain joins TRBV29-1 and TRBJ2-5, with no clear D. Germline CDR1 reads SQVTM; CDR2 reads ANQGSEA. This CDR3 spans 13 amino acids. The V and J ends lost 6 bases and 5 bases respectively, with 16 bases between them. The CDR3: CSVDRPEWETQYF. DNA for the CDR3: TGCAGCGTGGATCGGCCGGAGTGGGAGACCCAGTACTTC.

The rearrangement uses TRBV30 and TRBJ1-1, with D hard to call. The CDR3 length is 13 residues. The V gene's germline CDR1 is GTSNPN and CDR2 SVGIG (reference sequence). V shed 0 bases and J shed 7 bases, with 12 bases lying between them. CDR3 DNA sequence: TGTGCCTGGAGTGTACGAGGGTCTGGTGAAGCTTTCTTT. Translated, it gives CAWSVRGSGEAFF.